Listed here is a single T cell receptor beta chain. This entry is derived from a study of blood T cell repertoires in COVID-19. Study at large: Spain, Italy and the United States supplied samples that represented acute and convalescent COVID-19. Sources were T cells, B-cell-depleted T cells, or PBMCs; the material itself was cDNA or gDNA.

In the authors' workflow: The assay estimated nucleated cells by amplifying reference gene primers. The protocol was immunoSEQ multiplex PCR, while the TCRdb copy is restricted to in-frame clones and leaves out a portion. Clonal size and the V and J genes are those of that table, whereas D and trimming came from the DNA. Of 200,000 to 250,000 clones in the sample, more than 75% were seen once. In germline, CDR1 is MNHNS, CDR2 SASEGT. This CDR3 region has 14 residues. Trimming pared 5 bases from V and 1 base from J, leaving 6 bases between. This rearrangement joins TRBV6-1 to TRBJ1-6; D call uncertain. This clonotype was sampled from a man in his thirties or forties with acute COVID-19. The sequencing sample was made of PBMCs or T cells enriched from blood (not recorded which). CDR3 sequence (DNA): TGTGCCAGCAGTCCCCATTCCTATAATTCACCCCTCCACTTT. Encoded protein: CASSPHSYNSPLHF.